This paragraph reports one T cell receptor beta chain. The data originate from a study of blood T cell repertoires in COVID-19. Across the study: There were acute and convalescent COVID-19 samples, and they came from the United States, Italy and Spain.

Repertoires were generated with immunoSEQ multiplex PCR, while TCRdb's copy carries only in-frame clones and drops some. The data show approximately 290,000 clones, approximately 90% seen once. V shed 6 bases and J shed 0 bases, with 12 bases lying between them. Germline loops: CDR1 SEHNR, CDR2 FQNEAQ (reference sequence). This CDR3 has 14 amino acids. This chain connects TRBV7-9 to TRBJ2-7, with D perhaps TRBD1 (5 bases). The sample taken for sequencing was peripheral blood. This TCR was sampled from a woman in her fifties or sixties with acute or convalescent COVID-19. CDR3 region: CASSSQDVSYEQYF. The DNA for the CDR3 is TGTGCCAGCAGTTCACAGGACGTCTCCTACGAGCAGTACTTC. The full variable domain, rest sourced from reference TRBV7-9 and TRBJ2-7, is DTGVSQNPRHKITKRGQNVTFRCDPISEHNRLYWYRQTLGQGPEFLTYFQNEAQLEKSRLLSDRFSAERPKGSFSTLEIQRTEQGDSAMYLCASSSQDVSYEQYFGPGTRLTVT.